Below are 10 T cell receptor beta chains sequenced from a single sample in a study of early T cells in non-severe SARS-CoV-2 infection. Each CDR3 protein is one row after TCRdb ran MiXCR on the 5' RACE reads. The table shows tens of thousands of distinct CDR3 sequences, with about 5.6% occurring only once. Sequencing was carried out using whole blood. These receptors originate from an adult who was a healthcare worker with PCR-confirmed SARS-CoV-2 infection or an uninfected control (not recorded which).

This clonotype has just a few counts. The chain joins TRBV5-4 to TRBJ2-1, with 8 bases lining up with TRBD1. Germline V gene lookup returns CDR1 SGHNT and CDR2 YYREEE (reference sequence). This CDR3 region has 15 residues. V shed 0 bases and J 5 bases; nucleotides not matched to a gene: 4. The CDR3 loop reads CASSLGGQGHNEQFF. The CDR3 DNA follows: TGTGCCAGCAGCTTGGGTGGACAGGGCCACAATGAGCAGTTCTTC. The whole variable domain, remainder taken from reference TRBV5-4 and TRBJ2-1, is ETGVTQSPTHLIKTRGQQVTLRCSSQSGHNTVSWYQQALGQGPQFIFQYYREEENGRGNFPPRFSGLQFPNYSSELNVNALELDDSALYLCASSLGGQGHNEQFFGPGTRLTVL.

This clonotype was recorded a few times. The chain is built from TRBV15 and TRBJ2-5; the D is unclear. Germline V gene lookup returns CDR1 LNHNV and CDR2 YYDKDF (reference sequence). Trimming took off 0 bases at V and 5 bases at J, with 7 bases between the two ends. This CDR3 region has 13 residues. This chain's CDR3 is CATSRDPMETQYF. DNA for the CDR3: TGTGCCACCAGCAGAGATCCTATGGAGACCCAGTACTTC.

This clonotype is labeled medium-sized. CDR3 residues: CRPSHQGPHGYTF. For the CDR3, the DNA is TGCAGGCCAAGCCATCAGGGGCCGCACGGCTACACCTTC. The genes are TRBV20-1 and TRBJ1-2, with D possibly being TRBD1 (6 bases). The CDR3 is 13 residues long. Germline V gives CDR1 DFQATT, CDR2 SNEGSKA (reference sequence).

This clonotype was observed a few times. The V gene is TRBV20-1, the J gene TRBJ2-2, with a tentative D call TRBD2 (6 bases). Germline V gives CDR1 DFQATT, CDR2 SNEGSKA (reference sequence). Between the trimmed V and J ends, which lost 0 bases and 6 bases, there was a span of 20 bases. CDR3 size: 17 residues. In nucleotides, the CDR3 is TGCAGTGCTAGAGATAGCGGACTACGTGGGTCGGCCGGGGAGCTGTTTTTT. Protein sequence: CSARDSGLRGSAGELFF.

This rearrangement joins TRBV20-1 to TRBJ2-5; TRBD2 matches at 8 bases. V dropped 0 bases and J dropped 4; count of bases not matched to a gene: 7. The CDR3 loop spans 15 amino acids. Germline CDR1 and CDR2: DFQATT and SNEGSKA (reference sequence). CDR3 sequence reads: CSARDYGRGSETQYF. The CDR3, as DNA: TGCAGTGCTAGAGATTACGGGAGGGGGTCAGAGACCCAGTACTTC.

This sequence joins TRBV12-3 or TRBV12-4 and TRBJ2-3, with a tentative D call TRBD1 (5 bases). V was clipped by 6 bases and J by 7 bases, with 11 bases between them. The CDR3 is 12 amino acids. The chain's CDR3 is CASSLGAHTQYF. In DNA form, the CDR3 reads TGTGCCAGCAGCCTTGGGGCACATACGCAGTATTTT.

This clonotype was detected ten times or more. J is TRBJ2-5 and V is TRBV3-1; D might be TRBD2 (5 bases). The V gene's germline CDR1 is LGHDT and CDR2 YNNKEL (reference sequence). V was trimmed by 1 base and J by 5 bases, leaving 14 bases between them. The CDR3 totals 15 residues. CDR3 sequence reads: CASSQAPGTGETQYF. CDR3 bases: TGTGCCAGCAGCCAAGCCCCGGGAACGGGCGAGACCCAGTACTTC.

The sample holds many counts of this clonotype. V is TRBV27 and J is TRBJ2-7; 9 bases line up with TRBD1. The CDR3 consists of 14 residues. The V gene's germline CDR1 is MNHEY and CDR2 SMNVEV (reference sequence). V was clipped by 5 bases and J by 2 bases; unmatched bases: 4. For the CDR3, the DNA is TGTGCCAGCAGTCCCCGGACAGGGGCCTACGAGCAGTACGTC. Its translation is CASSPRTGAYEQYV.

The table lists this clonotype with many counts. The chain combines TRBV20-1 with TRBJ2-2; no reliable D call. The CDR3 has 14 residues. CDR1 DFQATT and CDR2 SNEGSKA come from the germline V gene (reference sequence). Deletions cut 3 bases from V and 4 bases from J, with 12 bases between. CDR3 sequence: CSASSGKGTGELFF. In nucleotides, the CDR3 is TGCAGTGCTAGTAGTGGGAAGGGCACCGGGGAGCTGTTTTTT.

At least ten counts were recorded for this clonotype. CDR3 DNA: TGTGCCAGCAGCTGGGGGATGAGCTCCTACAATGAGCAGTTCTTC. It yields the protein CASSWGMSSYNEQFF. The chain carries TRBV7-2 and TRBJ2-1; the D gene could be TRBD1 or TRBD2 (5 bases each). Germline CDR1 is SGHTA and CDR2 is FQGNSA. V was cut by 4 bases and J by 0 bases, with 10 bases left in between. The CDR3 totals 15 residues.